Listed below are T cell receptor beta chains from one sample, sequenced in a study of shared clonotypes between healthy human individuals. TCRdb keeps only in-frame clones here, not all; method: immunoSEQ multiplex PCR. Among approximately 480,000 clones listed, roughly 85% were seen once. Sequenced: PBMCs. Source of these receptors: a middle-aged woman in good health. Some clones in this sample may be carry-over from other donors' samples. Each CDR3 is given without its conserved first and last residue. The D gene is left open where the match is weak.

CDR3aa	d_gene	v_gene	j_gene
ASSRQRLNPLDLYT	-	TRBV25-1	TRBJ1-2
ASSADRGGNGNQPQH	TRBD1	TRBV6-8	TRBJ1-5
ASSLDRVIPGANVLT	TRBD1	TRBV5-1	TRBJ2-6
ASSVTASSYEQY	-	TRBV9	TRBJ2-7
ASSAQTGRRTSDDRNSYEQY	TRBD2	TRBV7-8	TRBJ2-7
ASSEGTSGSNEQF	TRBD2	TRBV2	TRBJ2-1
ASSSNRGLEQY	TRBD1	TRBV7-2	TRBJ2-7
ASSSRGGLAGTDTQY	TRBD2	TRBV7-3	TRBJ2-3
ASRLGLNTEAF	-	TRBV19	TRBJ1-1
ASSPPGHYEQY	-	TRBV18	TRBJ2-7
ASSQVEETQY	-	TRBV7-2	TRBJ2-5
ATSIGTGRHYGYT	TRBD1	TRBV15	TRBJ1-2
ASSLSSGNYNEQF	TRBD2	TRBV7-3	TRBJ2-1
ASSAAGSQTGELF	-	TRBV2	TRBJ2-2
ASKVDRAAYEQF	TRBD1	TRBV28	TRBJ2-1
ASSLADGSTEQF	-	TRBV7-8	TRBJ2-1
ASSFFKSQPQH	-	TRBV28	TRBJ1-5
ASSTLSRNTEAF	-	TRBV7-9	TRBJ1-1
ASSLGPGREAF	-	TRBV7-8	TRBJ1-1
ASSQEAFSYEQY	-	TRBV4-1	TRBJ2-7
ASSLISGANVLT	-	TRBV27	TRBJ2-6
ASSQDPSGLNSYEQY	-	TRBV14	TRBJ2-7
ASSLGLAGGIGNIQY	TRBD2	TRBV13	TRBJ2-4
ASSGSGATRDTQY	TRBD2	TRBV5-4	TRBJ2-3
AINPYGQGSNTEAF	TRBD1	TRBV10-3	TRBJ1-1
SVIDRAYTGELF	TRBD1	TRBV29-1	TRBJ2-2
ASSLWGGNTGELF	TRBD2	TRBV6-6	TRBJ2-2
ASSPEGGTETQY	-	TRBV7-2	TRBJ2-5
SVEGAGDYNEQF	TRBD2	TRBV29-1	TRBJ2-1
AWSSPGFVTEAF	-	TRBV30	TRBJ1-1
ASSVDGGLNTEAF	-	TRBV11-3	TRBJ1-1
ASTRGTGGTYEQY	TRBD1	TRBV25-1	TRBJ2-7
ASSSSDRAVEQY	TRBD1	TRBV28	-
ASSVRTGDTGELF	TRBD1	TRBV11-3	TRBJ2-2
AGVCPREGLFGRAETQY	TRBD2	TRBV23-1	TRBJ2-5
ASSAKLAGGSGELF	TRBD2	TRBV7-3	TRBJ2-2
ASSLRLETQY	-	TRBV5-8	TRBJ2-5
AISGSTGRETQY	-	TRBV10-3	TRBJ2-5
ASSRFYEQY	-	TRBV28	TRBJ2-7
ASSLNRAGQPQH	-	TRBV11-2	TRBJ1-5
ASSPRQGGAGYT	TRBD1	TRBV4-2	TRBJ1-2
ASSSSRGNEQF	TRBD2	TRBV11-3	TRBJ2-1
ASSPRTGGMDTQY	-	TRBV5-4	TRBJ2-3
SAQGGHGYT	TRBD1	TRBV20-1	TRBJ1-2
ASSVDAGGPDTQY	TRBD2	TRBV9	TRBJ2-3
ASSGTRVNEQF	TRBD2	TRBV2	TRBJ2-1